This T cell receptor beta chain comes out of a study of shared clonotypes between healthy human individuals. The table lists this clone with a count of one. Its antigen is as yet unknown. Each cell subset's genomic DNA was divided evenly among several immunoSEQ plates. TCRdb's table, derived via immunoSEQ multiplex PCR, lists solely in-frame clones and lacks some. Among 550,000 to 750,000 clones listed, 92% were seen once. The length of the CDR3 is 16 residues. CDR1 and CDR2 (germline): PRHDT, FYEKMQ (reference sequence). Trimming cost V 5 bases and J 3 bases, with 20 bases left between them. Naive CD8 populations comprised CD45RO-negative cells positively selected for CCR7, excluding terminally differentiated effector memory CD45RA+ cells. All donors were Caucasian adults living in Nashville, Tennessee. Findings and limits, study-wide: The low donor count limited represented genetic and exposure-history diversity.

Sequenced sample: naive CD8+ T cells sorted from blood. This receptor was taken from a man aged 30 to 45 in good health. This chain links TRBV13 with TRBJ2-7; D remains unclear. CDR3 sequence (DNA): TGTGCCAGCAGCCTTGGGGTCGGAAGGAAGGGCTACGAGCAGTACTTC. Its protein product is CASSLGVGRKGYEQYF.